Each of the 4 T cell receptor beta chains below was sequenced from the same sample in a study of CD8 T cells in Susac syndrome. Reverse transcription of roughly 0.45 to 1 ug RNA was performed with random hexamers. TCRdb recomputed calls from the immunoSEQ multiplex PCR reads with MiXCR, one row per CDR3 protein. In the table there are about 120,000 distinct CDR3 sequences, around 96% of which are singletons. Sequenced material: CD4+ T cells from PBMCs. These TCRs come from a human donor with Susac syndrome.

The chain is built from TRBV7-2 and TRBJ2-2; D unresolved. Germline V CDR1 and CDR2: SGHTA, FQGNSA. V shed 5 bases and J shed 4 bases, with 8 bases lying between them. The CDR3 has 13 residues. DNA of the CDR3: TGTGCCAGCAGCATACGAATCACCGGGGAGCTGTTTTTT. Amino acid sequence: CASSIRITGELFF. Full variable domain (missing parts from reference TRBV7-2 and TRBJ2-2): GAGVSQSPSNKVTEKGKDVELRCDPISGHTALYWYRQSLGQGLEFLIYFQGNSAPDKSGLPSDRFSAERTGGSVSTLTIQRTQQEDSAVYLCASSIRITGELFFGEGSRLTVL.

V is TRBV7-2 and J is TRBJ1-1; 7 bases fit TRBD1. CDR3 length: 14 residues. Germline CDR1 reads SGHTA; CDR2 reads FQGNSA. The junction had 3 bases not matched to a gene; V was cut back by 4 bases and J by 1 base. DNA for the CDR3: TGTGCCAGCAGCTACTGGACAGGGAACACTGAAGCTTTCTTT. Amino acid sequence: CASSYWTGNTEAFF.

This clonotype has only one observation. The chain recombines TRBV19 with TRBJ1-5; no firm D call. This CDR3 comprises 13 residues. Germline V gives CDR1 LNHDA, CDR2 SQIVND (reference sequence). V was shortened by 5 bases and J by 0 bases, with 5 bases between the two germline ends. The chain's CDR3 is CASSANSNQPQHF. In DNA form, the CDR3 reads TGTGCCAGTAGTGCAAATAGCAATCAGCCCCAGCATTTT.

This clonotype has a single count. The V call is TRBV11-1, the J call TRBJ2-1; 14 bases line up with TRBD2. Trimming took 2 bases from V and 7 from J; bases not matched to a gene: 10. Germline CDR1 is SGHAT and CDR2 is FQDESV (reference sequence). CDR3 length: 18 residues. As DNA, the CDR3 is TGTGCCAGCAGCTTAAACCCCCGACTAGCGGGAGGGATGAATGAGCAGTTCTTC. It is translated as CASSLNPRLAGGMNEQFF.